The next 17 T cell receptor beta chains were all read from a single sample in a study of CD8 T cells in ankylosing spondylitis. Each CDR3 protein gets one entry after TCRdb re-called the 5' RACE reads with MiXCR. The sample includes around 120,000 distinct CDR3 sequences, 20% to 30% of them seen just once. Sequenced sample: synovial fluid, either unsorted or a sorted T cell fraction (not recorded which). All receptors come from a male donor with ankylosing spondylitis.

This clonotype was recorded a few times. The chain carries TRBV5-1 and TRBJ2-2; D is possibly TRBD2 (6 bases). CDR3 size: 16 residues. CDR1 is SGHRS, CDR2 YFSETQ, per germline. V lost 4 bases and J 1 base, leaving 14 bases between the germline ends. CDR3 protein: CASSPGVAVNTGELFF. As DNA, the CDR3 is TGCGCCAGCAGCCCCGGGGTAGCGGTGAACACCGGGGAGCTGTTTTTT.

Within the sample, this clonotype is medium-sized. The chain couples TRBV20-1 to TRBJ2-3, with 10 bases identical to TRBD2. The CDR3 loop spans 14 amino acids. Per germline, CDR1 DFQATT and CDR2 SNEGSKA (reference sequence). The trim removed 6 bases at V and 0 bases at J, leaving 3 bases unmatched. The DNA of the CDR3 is TGCAGTGCCCTACTAGCGGGAAGCACAGATACGCAGTATTTT. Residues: CSALLAGSTDTQYF.

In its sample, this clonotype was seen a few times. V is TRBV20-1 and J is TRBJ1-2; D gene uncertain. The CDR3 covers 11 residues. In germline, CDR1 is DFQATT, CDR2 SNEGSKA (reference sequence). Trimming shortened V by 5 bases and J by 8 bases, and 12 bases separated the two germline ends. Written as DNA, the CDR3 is TGCAGTGCTGTAGGCGTCGAGGGCTACACCTTC. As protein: CSAVGVEGYTF.

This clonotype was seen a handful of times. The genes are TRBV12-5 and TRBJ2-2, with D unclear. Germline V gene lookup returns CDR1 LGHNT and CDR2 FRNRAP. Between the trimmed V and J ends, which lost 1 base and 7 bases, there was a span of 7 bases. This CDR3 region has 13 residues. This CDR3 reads CASGLGFDGELFF. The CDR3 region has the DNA TGTGCTAGTGGTTTGGGTTTCGACGGGGAGCTGTTTTTT.

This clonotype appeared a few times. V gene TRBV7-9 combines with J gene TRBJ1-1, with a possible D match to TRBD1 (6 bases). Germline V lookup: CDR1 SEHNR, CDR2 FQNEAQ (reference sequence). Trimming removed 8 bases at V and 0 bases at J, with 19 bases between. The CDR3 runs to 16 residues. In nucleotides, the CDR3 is TGTGCCAGCCTCCGGTGGGGGGGCCGGGTGAACACTGAAGCTTTCTTT. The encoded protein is CASLRWGGRVNTEAFF.

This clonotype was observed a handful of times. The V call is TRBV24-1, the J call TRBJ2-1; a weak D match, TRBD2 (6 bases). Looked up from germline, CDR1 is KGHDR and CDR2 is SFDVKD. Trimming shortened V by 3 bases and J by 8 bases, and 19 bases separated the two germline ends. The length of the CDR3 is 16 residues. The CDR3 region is CATSDTGLQFNDEQFF. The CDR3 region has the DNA TGTGCCACCAGTGATACGGGACTCCAATTCAACGATGAGCAGTTCTTC.

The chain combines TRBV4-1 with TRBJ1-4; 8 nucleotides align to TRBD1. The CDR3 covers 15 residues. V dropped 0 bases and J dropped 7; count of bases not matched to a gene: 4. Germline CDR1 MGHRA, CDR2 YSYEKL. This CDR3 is CASSQEGQAREKLFF. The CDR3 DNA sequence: TGCGCCAGCAGCCAAGAGGGACAGGCTCGTGAAAAACTGTTTTTT.

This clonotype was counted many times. For the CDR3, the DNA is TGTGCCAGCAGCTTAATCACAGATACGCAGTATTTT. This codes for CASSLITDTQYF. The chain carries TRBV7-9 and TRBJ2-3; the D is unclear. CDR3 length: 12 amino acids. CDR1 SEHNR and CDR2 FQNEAQ come from the germline V gene (reference sequence). V shed 2 bases and J shed 2 bases, with 2 bases lying between them. The full variable domain, in which reference TRBV7-9 and TRBJ2-3 provide the parts outside the CDR3, is DTGVSQNPRHKITKRGQNVTFRCDPISEHNRLYWYRQTLGQGPEFLTYFQNEAQLEKSRLLSDRFSAERPKGSFSTLEIQRTEQGDSAMYLCASSLITDTQYFGPGTRLTVL.

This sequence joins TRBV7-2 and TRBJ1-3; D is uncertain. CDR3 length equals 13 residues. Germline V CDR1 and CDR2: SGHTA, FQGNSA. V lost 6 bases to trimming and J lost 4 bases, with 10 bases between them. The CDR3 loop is CASSSSYGNTIYF. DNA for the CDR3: TGTGCCAGCAGTTCCTCTTACGGAAACACCATATATTTT.

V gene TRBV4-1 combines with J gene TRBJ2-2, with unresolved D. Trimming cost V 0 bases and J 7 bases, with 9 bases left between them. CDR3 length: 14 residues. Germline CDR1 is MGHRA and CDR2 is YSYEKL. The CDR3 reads CASSQDLGIGELFF. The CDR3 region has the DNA TGCGCCAGCAGCCAAGATTTGGGGATCGGGGAGCTGTTTTTT.

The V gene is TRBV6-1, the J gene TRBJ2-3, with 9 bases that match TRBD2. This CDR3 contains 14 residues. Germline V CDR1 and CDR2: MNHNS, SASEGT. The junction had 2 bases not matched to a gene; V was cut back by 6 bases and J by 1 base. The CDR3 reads CASRTSGGTDTQYF. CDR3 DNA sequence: TGTGCCAGCAGGACTAGCGGAGGCACAGATACGCAGTATTTT.

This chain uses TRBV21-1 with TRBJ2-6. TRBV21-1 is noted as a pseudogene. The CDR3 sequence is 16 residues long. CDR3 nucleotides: TGTGCCAGCAGCCCCCACGACAGTTCTGGGGCCAACGTCCTGACTTTC. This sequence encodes CASSPHDSSGANVLTF.

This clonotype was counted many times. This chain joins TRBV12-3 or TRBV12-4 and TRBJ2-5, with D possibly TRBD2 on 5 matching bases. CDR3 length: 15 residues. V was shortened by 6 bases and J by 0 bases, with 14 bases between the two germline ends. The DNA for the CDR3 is TGTGCCAGCAGCCTCGGACTTTCGTACCAAGAGACCCAGTACTTC. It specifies CASSLGLSYQETQYF.

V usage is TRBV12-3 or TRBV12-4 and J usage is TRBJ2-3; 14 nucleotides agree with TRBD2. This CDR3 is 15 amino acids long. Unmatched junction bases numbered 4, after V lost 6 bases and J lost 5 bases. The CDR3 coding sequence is TGTGCCAGCAGACAAGGGACTAGCGGGGGAGATACGCAGTATTTT. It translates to CASRQGTSGGDTQYF.

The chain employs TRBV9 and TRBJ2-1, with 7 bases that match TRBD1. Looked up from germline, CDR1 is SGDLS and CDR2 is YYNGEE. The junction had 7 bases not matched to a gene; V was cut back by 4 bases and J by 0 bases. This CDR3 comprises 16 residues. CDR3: CASSPGTASSYNEQFF. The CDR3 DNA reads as TGTGCCAGCAGCCCCGGGACAGCGAGCTCCTACAATGAGCAGTTCTTC.

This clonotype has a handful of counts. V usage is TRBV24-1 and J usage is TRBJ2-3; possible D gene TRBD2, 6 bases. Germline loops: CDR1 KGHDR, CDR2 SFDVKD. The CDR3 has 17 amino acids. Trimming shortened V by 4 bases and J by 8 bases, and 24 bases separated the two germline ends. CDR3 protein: CATSDHPGSPRGGTQYF. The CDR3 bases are TGTGCCACCAGTGACCACCCTGGAAGCCCCCGGGGAGGTACGCAGTATTTT.

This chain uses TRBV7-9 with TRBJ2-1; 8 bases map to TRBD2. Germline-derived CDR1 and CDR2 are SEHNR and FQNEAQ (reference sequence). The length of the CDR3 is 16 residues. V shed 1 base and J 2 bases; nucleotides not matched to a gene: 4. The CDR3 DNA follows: TGTGCCAGCAGCTTAGAGGGTAGCGGGACCTACAATGAGCAGTTCTTC. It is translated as CASSLEGSGTYNEQFF.